What follows are 22 T cell receptor beta chains derived from one specimen sequenced in a study of cytomegalovirus exposure and HLA in healthy donors. Researchers ran the PCR with 60 Vbeta and 13 Jbeta primers. Measured with immunoSEQ multiplex PCR; TCRdb has only the in-frame clones, and not every one. This table has tens of thousands of clones, approximately 69% appearing once. Material for sequencing was PBMCs. The receptors here all came from a woman aged 45 to 65 in good health and CMV-seropositive.

V gene TRBV2 combines with J gene TRBJ1-1; weak D call: TRBD1 (6 bases). The CDR3 covers 15 residues. V lost 8 bases and J lost 7, with 23 bases in between. Germline-derived CDR1 and CDR2 are SNHLY and FYNNEI. The CDR3 coding sequence is TGTGCCAGCGGGGAAGGAGGGGGACCGCTTAATGAAGCTTTCTTT. Translating it yields CASGEGGGPLNEAFF.

Only a few counts were recorded for this clone. The chain employs TRBV30 and TRBJ2-1; maybe TRBD2 (6 bases). From germline, CDR1 is GTSNPN and CDR2 SVGIG (reference sequence). V lost 2 bases and J lost 6, with 14 bases in between. The CDR3 has 14 residues. The CDR3 loop reads CAWSRESGVNEQFF. The DNA for the CDR3 is TGTGCCTGGAGTAGGGAATCGGGGGTCAATGAGCAGTTCTTC.

V usage is TRBV6-5 and J usage is TRBJ2-7, with D hard to call. Trimming removed 0 bases from V and 2 bases from J, with 14 bases in between. The V gene's germline CDR1 is MNHEY and CDR2 SVGAGI. This CDR3 spans 16 amino acids. DNA of the CDR3: TGTGCCAGCAGTTACTCGGTGGGCCCTACCACCTACGAGCAGTACTTC. Translating gives CASSYSVGPTTYEQYF.

This chain joins TRBV7-3 and TRBJ1-1, with TRBD1 matching over 8 bases. This CDR3 is built from 13 residues. Per germline, CDR1 SGHTA and CDR2 FQGTGA. Trimming at V came to 3 bases and at J to 7 bases, leaving 4 bases not matched to a gene. The CDR3 sequence: CASSLRTGHEAFF. The CDR3 DNA reads TGTGCCAGCAGCTTGCGGACAGGGCATGAAGCTTTCTTT.

V gene TRBV5-1 combines with J gene TRBJ2-5; 9 bases line up with TRBD2. This CDR3 spans 16 amino acids. The V gene's germline CDR1 is SGHRS and CDR2 YFSETQ. V lost 2 bases, J lost 1 base, and 6 bases stayed unmatched. The CDR3 loop is CASSLGELAGQETQYF. The CDR3 bases are TGCGCCAGCAGCTTAGGAGAACTAGCGGGCCAAGAGACCCAGTACTTC.

The sample holds a few counts of this clone. The V gene is TRBV5-4, the J gene TRBJ2-3, with TRBD2 identical over 16 bases. This CDR3 is built from 16 residues. The germline CDR1 and CDR2 sequences are SGHNT and YYREEE (reference sequence). V lost 4 bases to trimming and J lost 6 bases; unmatched junction nucleotides: 5. CDR3 sequence (DNA): TGTGCCAGCAGCATGGGACTAGCGGGGGGGCTTGATACGCAGTATTTT. Residues: CASSMGLAGGLDTQYF. The entire variable domain, with the rest obtained from reference TRBV5-4 and TRBJ2-3, is as follows: ETGVTQSPTHLIKTRGQQVTLRCSSQSGHNTVSWYQQALGQGPQFIFQYYREEENGRGNFPPRFSGLQFPNYSSELNVNALELDDSALYLCASSMGLAGGLDTQYFGPGTRLTVL.

This sequence joins TRBV2 and TRBJ1-2; 7 positions agree with TRBD1. Trimming cost V 4 bases and J 3 bases; bases outside gene matches: 2. CDR1 and CDR2 (germline): SNHLY, FYNNEI. The CDR3 has 13 amino acids. This chain's CDR3 is CASSADRDYGYTF. The DNA for the CDR3 is TGTGCCAGCAGTGCCGACAGGGACTATGGCTACACCTTC. Using reference TRBV2 and TRBJ1-2 for the parts outside the CDR3, the full variable domain is EPEVTQTPSHQVTQMGQEVILRCVPISNHLYFYWYRQILGQKVEFLVSFYNNEISEKSEIFDDQFSVERPDGSNFTLKIRSTKLEDSAMYFCASSADRDYGYTFGSGTRLTVV.

The rearrangement joins TRBV5-4 to TRBJ2-5, with D perhaps matching TRBD2 (7 bases). Per germline, CDR1 SGHNT and CDR2 YYREEE (reference sequence). The V gene lost 2 bases and the J gene lost 1 base, with 12 bases spanning the gap. The CDR3 loop spans 15 amino acids. This CDR3 reads CASSFRRGGQETQYF. CDR3 DNA sequence: TGTGCCAGCAGCTTCAGGAGGGGGGGCCAAGAGACCCAGTACTTC.

A few counts support this clone. The chain couples TRBV27 to TRBJ2-1, with TRBD2 matching over 7 bases. V gave up 1 base and J gave up 7 bases; unmatched junction bases: 7. The CDR3 spans 15 residues. The germline CDR1 and CDR2 sequences are MNHEY and SMNVEV (reference sequence). The CDR3 bases are TGTGCCAGCAGTTTATATCTAGCGGAGACTAATGAGCAGTTCTTC. It translates to CASSLYLAETNEQFF.

The V and J genes are TRBV28 and TRBJ2-1, with TRBD1 matching over 7 bases. Germline loops: CDR1 MDHEN, CDR2 SYDVKM. The length of the CDR3 is 14 residues. Trimming cost V 7 bases and J 4 bases; bases outside gene matches: 7. The CDR3 here is CASTTGTEYNEQFF. The CDR3 region has the DNA TGTGCCAGCACCACCGGGACAGAGTACAATGAGCAGTTCTTC.

The chain couples TRBV7-3 to TRBJ2-3; 8 bases align to TRBD2. Per the germline V gene, CDR1 is SGHTA and CDR2 is FQGTGA. J was trimmed by 8 bases and V by 6 bases; bases with no gene match: 13. The CDR3 runs 15 residues. CDR3 region: CASRPANGGAGTQYF. The CDR3 DNA reads as TGTGCCAGCAGGCCCGCCAACGGGGGGGCCGGTACGCAGTATTTT.

The chain joins TRBV1 to TRBJ1-5. TRBV1 is a documented pseudogene. This CDR3 comprises 17 residues. As DNA, the CDR3 is TGCACCAGCAGCCAAATGAGCGGCAGGCCCAACAATCAGCCCCAGCATTTT. It is translated as CTSSQMSGRPNNQPQHF.

This sequence joins TRBV30 and TRBJ2-1; D remains unclear. The V and J ends lost 8 bases and 5 bases respectively, with 13 bases between them. Germline loops: CDR1 GTSNPN, CDR2 SVGIG (reference sequence). The CDR3 has 12 amino acids. CDR3 amino acids: CASTRQDNEQFF. The CDR3 DNA is TGTGCCAGCACCAGACAAGACAATGAGCAGTTCTTC.

The rearrangement joins TRBV6-5 to TRBJ1-2; D is undetermined. This CDR3 contains 13 residues. V lost 1 base to trimming and J lost 4 bases, with 7 bases between them. Germline V gene data show CDR1 as MNHEY and CDR2 as SVGAGI. The CDR3 DNA reads TGTGCCAGCAGTTACTACAGTCTCTATGGCTACACCTTC. It yields the protein CASSYYSLYGYTF.

The CDR3 DNA sequence: TGTGCCAGCAGTCCGGGACATGGGGATTCACCCCTCCACTTT. Protein: CASSPGHGDSPLHF. The chain couples TRBV28 to TRBJ1-6, with TRBD1 as a possible D gene (6 bases). CDR1 and CDR2 (germline): MDHEN, SYDVKM. Trimming shortened V by 5 bases and J by 8 bases, and 13 bases separated the two germline ends. The CDR3 runs 14 residues.

The CDR3 nucleotides read TGTGCCAGCAGCTTCCGGGACACAGATACGCAGTATTTT. It encodes CASSFRDTDTQYF. This chain uses TRBV7-2 with TRBJ2-3, with TRBD2 as a possible D gene (5 bases). V was shortened by 3 bases and J by 2 bases, with 6 bases between the two germline ends. CDR1 and CDR2 (germline): SGHTA, FQGNSA. This CDR3 has 13 amino acids.

The chain has TRBV2 and TRBJ2-5; 8 bases map to TRBD2. Germline assignment: CDR1 SNHLY and CDR2 FYNNEI. With V trimmed by 7 bases and J by 5 bases, 9 bases remained unmatched. This CDR3 contains 14 residues. CDR3 amino acids: CASTDGLAGETQYF. CDR3 nucleotides: TGTGCCAGCACTGACGGACTAGCCGGGGAGACCCAGTACTTC.

The rearrangement links TRBV19 to TRBJ2-2, with D perhaps TRBD2 (5 bases). V was pared by 3 bases and J by 3 bases, with 5 bases between. CDR1 is LNHDA and CDR2 is SQIVND in the germline V gene (reference sequence). CDR3 length: 13 residues. CDR3 in DNA: TGTGCCAGTAGTATGAGGGACACCGGGGAGCTGTTTTTT. Translation: CASSMRDTGELFF.

This clone was seen more than once but under ten times. The chain combines TRBV4-3 with TRBJ2-7; TRBD1 might be the D (6 bases). V dropped 0 bases and J dropped 2 bases, with 11 bases sitting between them. Germline lookup yields CDR1 LGHNA and CDR2 YSLEER. This CDR3 region has 15 residues. The CDR3 DNA follows: TGCGCCAGCAGCCAAGAGGTCGGACAGACCTACGAGCAGTACTTC. Translated: CASSQEVGQTYEQYF.

J is TRBJ1-6 and V is TRBV7-2; unclear D gene. V lost 0 bases and J 6 bases, leaving 9 bases between the germline ends. The CDR3 consists of 15 residues. Germline values: CDR1 SGHTA, CDR2 FQGNSA. As DNA, the CDR3 is TGTGCCAGCAGCTTAGCGCTAGGACTTAATTCACCCCTCCACTTT. This codes for CASSLALGLNSPLHF.

This clone was counted between two and nine times. CDR3 sequence (DNA): TGTGCCAGCAGCCGCGGACTGAGCACAGATACGCAGTATTTT. It codes for CASSRGLSTDTQYF. The chain couples TRBV6-5 to TRBJ2-3; D possibly corresponds to TRBD2 (5 bases). The CDR3 totals 14 residues. The V and J ends lost 6 bases and 0 bases respectively, with 10 bases between them. Germline V CDR1 and CDR2: MNHEY, SVGAGI.

This clone turned up a few times. The chain joins TRBV14 to TRBJ2-1; the D is unclear. The CDR3 extends over 13 amino acids. Trimming took off 0 bases at V and 7 bases at J, with 7 bases between the two ends. Germline assignment: CDR1 SGHDN and CDR2 FVKESK. The CDR3 nucleotides read TGTGCCAGCAGCCAAGACCCTCGGAATGAGCAGTTCTTC. It specifies CASSQDPRNEQFF.